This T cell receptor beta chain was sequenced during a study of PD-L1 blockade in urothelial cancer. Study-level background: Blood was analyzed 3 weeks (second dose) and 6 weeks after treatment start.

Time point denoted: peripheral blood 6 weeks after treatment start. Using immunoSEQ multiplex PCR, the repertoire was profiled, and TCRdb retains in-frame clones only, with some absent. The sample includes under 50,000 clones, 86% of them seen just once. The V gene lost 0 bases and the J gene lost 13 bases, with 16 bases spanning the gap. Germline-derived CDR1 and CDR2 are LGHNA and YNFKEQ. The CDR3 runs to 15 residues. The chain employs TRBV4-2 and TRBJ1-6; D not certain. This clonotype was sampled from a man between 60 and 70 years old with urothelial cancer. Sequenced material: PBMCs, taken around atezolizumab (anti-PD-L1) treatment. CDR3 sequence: CASSQETATLLPLHF. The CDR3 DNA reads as TGTGCCAGCAGCCAAGAAACCGCAACCTTACTGCCCCTCCACTTT.